A selection of T cell receptor beta chains follows, all from one sample in a study of blood T cell repertoires in COVID-19. The method was immunoSEQ multiplex PCR; TCRdb's version includes in-frame clones alone and lacks a portion of them. The sample lists about 200,000 clones, 86% occurring once. What was sequenced was peripheral blood. The receptors here all came from an elderly man with acute or convalescent COVID-19. The CDR3 runs from the conserved cysteine through the conserved F or W. The D gene is left open where the match is weak.

D gene	V gene	J gene	CDR3 DNA	CDR3 protein
NA	TRBV7-9	TRBJ1-2	TGTGCCAGCAGCTTCGGAGGACCCTATGGCTACACCTTC	CASSFGGPYGYTF
NA	TRBV19	TRBJ1-3	TGTGCCAGTAGTATCGCTAACGGAGGCTCTGGAAACACCATATATTTT	CASSIANGGSGNTIYF
NA	TRBV5-1	TRBJ2-2	TGCGCCAGTAAGACTGGCGGGACCAACACCGGGGAGCTGTTTTTT	CASKTGGTNTGELFF
NA	TRBV28	TRBJ1-2	TGTGCCAGCTCGAGGCAGATTAACTATGGCTACACCTTC	CASSRQINYGYTF
TRBD2	TRBV3-1/TRBV3-2	TRBJ2-2	TGTGCCAGCAGCCAAGGGACTAGCGGGAACACCGGGGAGCTGTTTTTT	CASSQGTSGNTGELFF
TRBD2	TRBV27	TRBJ2-1	TGTGCCAGCAGTTTAGGGACTAGCGGGGCCAATGAGCAGTTCTTC	CASSLGTSGANEQFF
NA	TRBV19	TRBJ1-2	TGTGCCAGTAGTCAGCCCACCCGACAGCTCTATGGCTACACCTTC	CASSQPTRQLYGYTF
NA	TRBV9	TRBJ2-2	TGTGCCAGCAACAGGGCGGCGAACACCGGGGAGCTGTTTTTT	CASNRAANTGELFF
NA	TRBV6-4	TRBJ1-1	TGTGCCAGCAGTGACAAGGGGGGGAGTGAAGCTTTCTTT	CASSDKGGSEAFF
NA	TRBV5-4	TRBJ2-4	TGTGCCAGCAGCTTGGTGGGACAAAGAGCCAAAAACATTCAGTACTTC	CASSLVGQRAKNIQYF
NA	TRBV7-2	TRBJ2-7	TGTGCCAGCAGCTTCGGACAGCGAGCGTACGAGCAGTACTTC	CASSFGQRAYEQYF
NA	TRBV19	TRBJ2-1	TGTGCCAGTAGTATCGATGCGGATGGGTCTCTACTGAGCGATGAGCAGTTCTTC	CASSIDADGSLLSDEQFF
NA	TRBV11-2	TRBJ1-5	TGTGCCAGCAGCCCCGGACAGCCCAATCAGCCCCAGCATTTT	CASSPGQPNQPQHF
NA	TRBV5-1	TRBJ2-2	TGCGCCAGCAGTAATCAGGGGAGTAGGGACACCGGGGAGCTGTTTTTT	CASSNQGSRDTGELFF